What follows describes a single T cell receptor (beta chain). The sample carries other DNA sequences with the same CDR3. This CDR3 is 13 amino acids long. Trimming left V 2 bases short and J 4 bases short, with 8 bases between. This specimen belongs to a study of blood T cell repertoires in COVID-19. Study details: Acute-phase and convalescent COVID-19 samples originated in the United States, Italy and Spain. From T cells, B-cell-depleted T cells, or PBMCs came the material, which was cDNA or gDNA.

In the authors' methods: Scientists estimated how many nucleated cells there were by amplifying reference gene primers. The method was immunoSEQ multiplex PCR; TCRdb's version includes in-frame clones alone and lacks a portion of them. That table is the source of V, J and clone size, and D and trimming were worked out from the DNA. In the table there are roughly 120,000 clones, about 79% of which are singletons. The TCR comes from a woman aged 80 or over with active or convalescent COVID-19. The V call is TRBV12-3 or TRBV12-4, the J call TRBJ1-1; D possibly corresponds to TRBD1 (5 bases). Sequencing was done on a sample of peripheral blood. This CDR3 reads CASSLRGVTEAFF. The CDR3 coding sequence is TGTGCCAGCAGTTTACGGGGGGTCACTGAAGCTTTCTTT.